This TCR beta chain was observed in a study of Tregs in tolerant kidney transplant recipients. Deletions cut 6 bases from V and 3 bases from J, with 6 bases between. The CDR3 spans 11 residues. Germline-derived CDR1 and CDR2 are PRHDT and FYEKMQ (reference sequence). Method: immunoSEQ multiplex PCR; TCRdb's copy keeps in-frame clones and lacks some. The repertoire holds about 240,000 clones, with about four fifths as singletons. The rearrangement links TRBV13 to TRBJ2-7, with unresolved D. Specimen: CD4+ T cells from blood. The origin of this receptor is a human donor in good health. CDR3 DNA: TGTGCCAGCAGTGTAAACTACGAGCAGTACTTC. It yields the protein CASSVNYEQYF.